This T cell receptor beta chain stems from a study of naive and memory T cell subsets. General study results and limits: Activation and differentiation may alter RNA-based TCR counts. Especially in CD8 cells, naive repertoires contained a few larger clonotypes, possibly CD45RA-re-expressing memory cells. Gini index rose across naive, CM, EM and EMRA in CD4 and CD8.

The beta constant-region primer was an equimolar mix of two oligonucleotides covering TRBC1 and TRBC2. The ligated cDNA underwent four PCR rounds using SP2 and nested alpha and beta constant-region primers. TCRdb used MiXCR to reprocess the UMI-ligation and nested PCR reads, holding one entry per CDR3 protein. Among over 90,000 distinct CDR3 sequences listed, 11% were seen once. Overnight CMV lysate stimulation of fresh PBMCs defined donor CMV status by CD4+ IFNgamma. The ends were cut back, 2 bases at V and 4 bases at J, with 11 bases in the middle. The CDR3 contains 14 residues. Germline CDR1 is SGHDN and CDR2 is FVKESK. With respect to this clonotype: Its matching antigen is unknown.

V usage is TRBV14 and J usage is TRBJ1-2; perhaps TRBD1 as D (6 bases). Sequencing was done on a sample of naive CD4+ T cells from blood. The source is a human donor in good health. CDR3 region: CASSQQGRTYGYTF. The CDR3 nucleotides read TGTGCCAGCAGCCAACAGGGGCGCACCTATGGCTACACCTTC.